The 18 T cell receptor beta chains listed next were all sequenced from one sample in a study of tumor-infiltrating lymphocytes in primary liver carcinoma. cDNA specific to TCR beta was made from 450 to 500 ng of total RNA, with a constant-region primer employed for priming. A slightly modified ARM-PCR protocol with three nested multiplex PCR rounds produced these TCR beta libraries. Investigators reported that the first two PCR rounds, at 10 cycles each, used TRBV1-TRBV30 forward primers with a C-beta reverse primer. TCRdb independently ran MiXCR on the multiplex PCR reads; one entry per CDR3 protein. The sample lists 85,000 to 100,000 distinct CDR3 sequences, around 68% seen once, with approximately 30% in the top ten. Between about 17 and 34 mg of unsorted bulk tissue served as the source from which RNA and DNA were co-extracted. What was sequenced was tumor-adjacent normal liver tissue. The receptors originated from a middle-aged man with primary liver carcinoma and hepatitis B virus infection.

Worth noting for this clonotype: The CDR3 ends on some other residue instead of the conserved phenylalanine or tryptophan, so this is likely a read error. The J gene is TRBJ2-2, the V gene TRBV29-1; maybe TRBD1 (5 bases). V shed 6 bases and J shed 13 bases, with 12 bases lying between them. This CDR3 region has 10 residues. The germline CDR1 and CDR2 sequences are SQVTM and ANQGSEA. CDR3 amino acids: CSVGQWGLFL. CDR3 nucleotide sequence: TGCAGCGTGGGGCAGTGGGGGCTGTTTTTA.

In the case of this clonotype: A junction boundary mismatches the germline segment, possibly from a read error. This chain uses TRBV29-1 with TRBJ2-1, with unresolved D. This CDR3 has 12 amino acids. Per the germline V gene, CDR1 is SQVTM and CDR2 is ANQGSEA. CDR3 coding DNA: TGCGGCGTTGTTAGGTTGGGCTCTGAGCAGTTCTTC. Translated, it gives CGVVRLGSEQFF.

CDR3 coding DNA: TGTGCCAGCAGCTTAGGGGCAGGGGGCGGCAACGAGCAGTACTTC. Translation gives CASSLGAGGGNEQYF. The chain recombines TRBV11-3 with TRBJ2-7; TRBD1 matches at 8 bases. J was trimmed by 5 bases and V by 1 base; bases with no gene match: 7. Per the germline V gene, CDR1 is SGHNT and CDR2 is YENEEA. This CDR3 contains 15 residues.

Of note for this clonotype: This may come from a read error, since a much larger clone is one base off. The rearrangement links TRBV5-4 to TRBJ2-7, with D perhaps given as TRBD1 or TRBD2 (7 bases each). The CDR3 has 15 residues. Germline lookup yields CDR1 SGHNT and CDR2 YYREEE (reference sequence). This chain's CDR3 is CASNLGGTEGYEQYF. CDR3 DNA: TGTGCCAGCAACTTGGGAGGGACAGAGGGCTACGAGCAGTACTTC. Full variable domain (rest looked up from reference TRBV5-4 and TRBJ2-7): ETGVTQSPTHLIKTRGQQVTLRCSSQSGHNTVSWYQQALGQGPQFIFQYYREEENGRGNFPPRFSGLQFPNYSSELNVNALELDDSALYLCASNLGGTEGYEQYFGPGTRLTVT.

V is TRBV28 and J is TRBJ2-5, with unresolved D. In germline, CDR1 is MDHEN, CDR2 SYDVKM. The length of the CDR3 is 12 residues. The V and J ends lost 10 bases and 5 bases respectively, with 14 bases between them. The CDR3: CATARQEETQYF. CDR3 nucleotide sequence: TGTGCCACCGCACGGCAAGAGGAGACCCAGTACTTC.

In this sample, this clonotype is medium-sized. The chain combines TRBV11-2 with TRBJ2-7, with D perhaps matching TRBD2 (6 bases). The V and J ends lost 4 bases and 5 bases respectively, with 12 bases between them. Germline V gene sequence: CDR1 SGHAT, CDR2 FQNNGV. CDR3 length equals 13 residues. The CDR3 coding sequence is TGTGCCAGCAGCTACAGCGGGCAGAACGAGCAGTACTTC. Its translation is CASSYSGQNEQYF.

This clonotype has only one observation. As the CDR3 is not closed by the conserved phenylalanine or tryptophan, this likely results from a read error. The CDR3 region has the DNA TGTGCCAGCAGCTCGCTGGCGGGGTCCAATGAGCAGTTCTTA. Amino acid sequence: CASSSLAGSNEQFL. This chain links TRBV11-2 with TRBJ2-1; perhaps TRBD2 as D (6 bases). The CDR3 runs 14 residues. The germline V and J ends were trimmed by 4 bases and 6 bases, with 13 bases remaining between them. CDR1 is SGHAT, CDR2 FQNNGV, per germline.

This clonotype occurred once. No conserved phenylalanine or tryptophan ends this CDR3, so it is likely a read error. The chain links TRBV6-1 to TRBJ2-7; D may be TRBD2 (5 bases). This CDR3 contains 16 residues. Germline CDR1 reads MNHNS; CDR2 reads SASEGT. V was cut by 9 bases and J by 4 bases, with 25 bases left in between. CDR3 in DNA: TGTGCCAGTAGCGAAGGCCAGGCAGGCCCCTCGTACGAGCAGTACTCC. Translated: CASSEGQAGPSYEQYS.

This clonotype came up many times. CDR3 sequence: CASSQVGQGGSEQYF. CDR3 in DNA: TGCGCCAGCAGCCAAGTCGGACAGGGTGGAAGCGAGCAGTACTTC. The V call is TRBV4-1, the J call TRBJ2-7; 8 bases align to TRBD1. Trimming took 1 base from V and 6 from J; bases not matched to a gene: 8. Germline V gene data show CDR1 as MGHRA and CDR2 as YSYEKL. The CDR3 extends over 15 amino acids.

The genes are TRBV28 and TRBJ1-6; D is undetermined. Trimming removed 8 bases at V and 7 bases at J, with 12 bases between. The CDR3 is 13 residues long. The germline V gene encodes CDR1 MDHEN and CDR2 SYDVKM. This CDR3 is CASGSDRNSPLHF. DNA of the CDR3: TGTGCCAGCGGTTCGGATCGGAATTCACCCCTCCACTTT.

Points on this clonotype: At one of its ends the junction is not consistent with the germline gene, which may arise from a read error. The V gene is TRBV29-1, the J gene TRBJ1-2; D remains ambiguous. The CDR3 totals 12 residues. Germline V gene data show CDR1 as SQVTM and CDR2 as ANQGSEA. The CDR3 bases are TGCAGTGTTCTCCATGGCTATGCTAGCTACACCTTT. It specifies CSVLHGYASYTF.

In the case of this clonotype: The junction does not match germline at one end; this may be a read error. The chain employs TRBV4-2 and TRBJ2-3, with a weak D call TRBD2 (6 bases). CDR1 is LGHNA and CDR2 is YNFKEQ in the germline V gene. This CDR3 is built from 15 residues. The CDR3 loop is CTSSSNGSTTDTQYF. CDR3 sequence (DNA): TGTACCAGCAGCTCCAACGGGAGTACAACAGATACGCAGTATTTT.

A remark on this clonotype: Possible read error: a much larger clone is one base away. The rearrangement uses TRBV7-8 and TRBJ2-2, with 7 nucleotides matching TRBD1. Germline V lookup: CDR1 SGHVS, CDR2 FQNEAQ. The CDR3 is made up of 14 amino acids. The V and J ends lost 7 bases and 10 bases, in that order; junction bases with no gene match: 12. The CDR3 here is CASNFDRVFVELFF. The CDR3 region has the DNA TGTGCCAGCAACTTCGACAGGGTGTTCGTGGAGCTGTTTTTT.

With respect to this clonotype: At one end, the junction sequence differs from germline, possibly due to a read error. The chain carries TRBV7-9 and TRBJ2-1, with TRBD2 identical over 11 bases. The CDR3 runs 20 residues. Germline V gene data show CDR1 as SEHNR and CDR2 as FQNEAQ (reference sequence). The CDR3 DNA follows: TGTGCCAGTAGCTTAGCGCCGGGGACTAGCGGTAGCAGCTCCTACAATCAGCAGTTCTTC. It is translated as CASSLAPGTSGSSSYNQQFF.

This clonotype appeared many times. The chain carries TRBV6-1 and TRBJ1-4; D unresolved. Trimming stripped 3 bases from V and 0 bases from J, with 11 bases between. Germline V gene lookup returns CDR1 MNHNS and CDR2 SASEGT. The CDR3 runs 16 residues. The CDR3 nucleotides read TGTGCCAGCAGTGAGAGTTGGGCAGCAACTAATGAAAAACTGTTTTTT. Translation gives CASSESWAATNEKLFF.

The table lists this clonotype with many counts. This chain links TRBV7-9 with TRBJ2-1, with D possibly being TRBD1 or TRBD2 (5 bases each). V gave up 7 bases and J gave up 8 bases, with 21 bases separating them. This CDR3 region has 15 residues. Per the germline V gene, CDR1 is SEHNR and CDR2 is FQNEAQ (reference sequence). In DNA, the CDR3 is TGTGCCAGCATCCTCTCAGGAGACCTGGGGGATGAGCAGTTCTTC. Its protein is CASILSGDLGDEQFF.

About this clonotype itself: A much larger clonotype is one base distant, so this may be a read error. The CDR3 DNA is TGTGCCAGCAGGACCTCAGGGGGCGCTTTCAGTCGGAACACTGAAGCTTTCTTT. Its protein is CASRTSGGAFSRNTEAFF. V is TRBV6-2 or TRBV6-3 and J is TRBJ1-1; 8 nucleotides agree with TRBD1. The germline CDR1 and CDR2 sequences are MNHEY and SVGEGT. The trim removed 6 bases at V and 1 base at J, leaving 16 bases unmatched. CDR3 length equals 18 residues.

A word on this clonotype: The junction does not match germline at one end; this may be a read error. J is TRBJ2-1 and V is TRBV11-1; no definite D call. The CDR3 contains 15 residues. Per germline, CDR1 SGHAT and CDR2 FQDESV (reference sequence). The CDR3 sequence is CASSPWFSGYSEQFF. The CDR3 nucleotides read TGTGCCAGCAGCCCATGGTTCTCCGGCTACAGTGAGCAGTTCTTC.